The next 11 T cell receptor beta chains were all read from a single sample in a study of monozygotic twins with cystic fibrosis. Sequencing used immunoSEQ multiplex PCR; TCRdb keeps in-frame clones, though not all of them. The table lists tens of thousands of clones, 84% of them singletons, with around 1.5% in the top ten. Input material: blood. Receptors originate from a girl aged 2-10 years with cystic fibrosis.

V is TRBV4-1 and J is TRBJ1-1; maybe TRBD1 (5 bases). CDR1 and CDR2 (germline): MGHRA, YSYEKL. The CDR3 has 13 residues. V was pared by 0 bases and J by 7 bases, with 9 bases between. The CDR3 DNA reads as TGCGCCAGCAGCCAAGATTCAGGGCTTGAAGCTTTCTTT. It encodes CASSQDSGLEAFF.

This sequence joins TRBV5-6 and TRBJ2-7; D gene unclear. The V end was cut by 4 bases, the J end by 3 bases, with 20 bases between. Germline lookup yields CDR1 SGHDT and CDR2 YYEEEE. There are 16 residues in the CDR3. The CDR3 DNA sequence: TGTGCCAGCAGCACGTGGCTTGATGCTGTGAGCTACGAGCAGTACTTC. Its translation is CASSTWLDAVSYEQYF.

The CDR3 sequence is CASSYPRAPGGYGYTF. DNA of the CDR3: TGTGCCAGCAGCTACCCCCGGGCCCCAGGGGGATATGGCTACACCTTC. The V call is TRBV5-6, the J call TRBJ1-2; TRBD1 agrees at 7 bases. The CDR3 is made up of 16 amino acids. Germline CDR1 reads SGHDT; CDR2 reads YYEEEE. V was clipped by 3 bases and J by 5 bases; unmatched bases: 13.

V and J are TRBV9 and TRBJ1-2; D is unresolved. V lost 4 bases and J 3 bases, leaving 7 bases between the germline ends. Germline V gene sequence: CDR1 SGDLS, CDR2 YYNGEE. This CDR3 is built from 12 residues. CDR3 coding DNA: TGTGCCAGCAGCTCAACTTACTATGGCTACACCTTC. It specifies CASSSTYYGYTF.

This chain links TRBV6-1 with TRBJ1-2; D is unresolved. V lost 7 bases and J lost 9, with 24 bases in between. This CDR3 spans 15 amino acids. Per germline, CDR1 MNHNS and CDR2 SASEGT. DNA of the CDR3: TGTGCCAGCATGGGTCAGGCGGAACATGGCGATCGCTACACCTTC. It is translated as CASMGQAEHGDRYTF.

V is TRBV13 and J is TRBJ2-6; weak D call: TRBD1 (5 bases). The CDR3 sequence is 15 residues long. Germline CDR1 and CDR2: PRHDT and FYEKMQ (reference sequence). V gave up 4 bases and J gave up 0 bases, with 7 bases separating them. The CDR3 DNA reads TGTGCCAGCAGCTCGACAGTCTCTGGGGCCAACGTCCTGACTTTC. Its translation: CASSSTVSGANVLTF.

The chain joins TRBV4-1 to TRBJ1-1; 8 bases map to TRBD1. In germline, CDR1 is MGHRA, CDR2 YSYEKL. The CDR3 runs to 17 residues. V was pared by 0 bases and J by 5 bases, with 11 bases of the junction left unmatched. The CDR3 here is CASSQEVLGDRWTEAFF. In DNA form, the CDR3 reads TGCGCCAGCAGCCAAGAGGTACTTGGGGACAGGTGGACTGAAGCTTTCTTT.

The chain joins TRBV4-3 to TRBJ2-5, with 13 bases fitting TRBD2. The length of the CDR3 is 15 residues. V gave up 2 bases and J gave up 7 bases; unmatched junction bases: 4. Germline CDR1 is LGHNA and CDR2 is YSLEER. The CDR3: CASSQTSGGARTQYF. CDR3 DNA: TGCGCCAGCAGCCAAACTAGCGGGGGGGCCAGGACCCAGTACTTC.

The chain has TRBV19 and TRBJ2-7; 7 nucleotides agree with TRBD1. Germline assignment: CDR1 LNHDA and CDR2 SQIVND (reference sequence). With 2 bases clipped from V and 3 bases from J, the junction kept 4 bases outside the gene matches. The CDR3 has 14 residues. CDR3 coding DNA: TGTGCCAGTAGTATACGGACAGGAGGCTACGAGCAGTACTTC. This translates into CASSIRTGGYEQYF. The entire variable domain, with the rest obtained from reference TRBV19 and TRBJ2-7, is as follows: DGGITQSPKYLFRKEGQNVTLSCEQNLNHDAMYWYRQDPGQGLRLIYYSQIVNDFQKGDIAEGYSVSREKKESFPLTVTSAQKNPTAFYLCASSIRTGGYEQYFGPGTRLTVT.

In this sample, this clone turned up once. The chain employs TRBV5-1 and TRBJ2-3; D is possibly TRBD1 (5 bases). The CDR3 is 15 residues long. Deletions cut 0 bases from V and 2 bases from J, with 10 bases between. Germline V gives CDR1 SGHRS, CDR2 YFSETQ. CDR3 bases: TGCGCCAGCAGCTTGGAAGGGGTATACACAGATACGCAGTATTTT. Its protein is CASSLEGVYTDTQYF.

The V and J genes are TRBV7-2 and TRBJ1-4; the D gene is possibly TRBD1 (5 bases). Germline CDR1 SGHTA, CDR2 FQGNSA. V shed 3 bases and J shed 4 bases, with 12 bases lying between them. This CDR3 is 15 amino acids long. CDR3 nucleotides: TGTGCCAGCAGCTTCCACAGGACCGATAATGAAAAACTGTTTTTT. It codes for CASSFHRTDNEKLFF.